This T cell receptor beta chain was identified in a study of control samples from healthy donors and cancer patients. Some clones are missing from TCRdb's copy, which holds only in-frame ones; the method was immunoSEQ multiplex PCR. The repertoire includes under 150,000 clones, about nine tenths of them detected once, and around 4.7% sits in the top ten. CDR1 and CDR2 from the germline V gene are KGHDR and SFDVKD. V was pared by 5 bases and J by 6 bases, with 5 bases of the junction left unmatched. This CDR3 has 14 amino acids. The rearrangement joins TRBV24-1 to TRBJ1-5, with 8 bases fitting TRBD1. The sequencing sample was made of blood. The source of this sequence is a man aged 25-40 years in good health. In DNA, the CDR3 is TGTGCCACCAGTGGACGGACAGGGCTTCAGCCCCAGCATTTT. Translated, it gives CATSGRTGLQPQHF.